The 31 T cell receptor beta chains given below trace back to one sample, sequenced in a study of early T cells in non-severe SARS-CoV-2 infection. From the 5' RACE reads, TCRdb called clonotypes with MiXCR, one entry per CDR3 protein. The sample lists tens of thousands of distinct CDR3 sequences; approximately 3.8% were seen once. The sample was whole blood. The receptors originated from an adult who was a healthcare worker with PCR-confirmed SARS-CoV-2 infection or an uninfected control (not recorded which).

This clonotype is labeled medium-sized (0.01 to 0.1%). V and J are TRBV28 and TRBJ1-1, with D unclear. The V gene's germline CDR1 is MDHEN and CDR2 SYDVKM. This CDR3 region has 11 residues. Trimming stripped 8 bases from V and 0 bases from J, with 4 bases between. The DNA for the CDR3 is TGTGCCAGCCGCCTGAACACTGAAGCTTTCTTT. Its protein is CASRLNTEAFF.

Concerning this clonotype itself: This may come from a read error, since a much larger clone is one base off. The rearrangement uses TRBV28 and TRBJ2-7; TRBD1 might be the D (6 bases). V was cut by 2 bases and J by 4 bases, with 15 bases left in between. CDR1 is MDHEN, CDR2 SYDVKM, per germline. This CDR3 is built from 15 residues. As DNA, the CDR3 is TGTGCCAGCAGTTTAGCCGGGACATGGATTTACGAGCAGTACTTC. Its protein product is CASSLAGTWIYEQYF. The full variable domain, completed using reference TRBV28 and TRBJ2-7, is DVKVTQSSRYLVKRTGEKVFLECVQDMDHENMFWYRQDPGLGLRLIYFSYDVKMKEKGDIPEGYSVSREKKERFSLILESASTNQTSMYLCASSLAGTWIYEQYFGPGTRLTVT.

This clonotype was observed a handful of times. J is TRBJ2-3 and V is TRBV12-3 or TRBV12-4, with a possible D match to TRBD1 (5 bases). CDR3 length: 14 amino acids. Between the trimmed V and J ends, which lost 1 base and 4 bases, there was a span of 9 bases. CDR3 region: CASSLVRVADTQYF. Written as DNA, the CDR3 is TGTGCCAGCAGTTTAGTCAGGGTGGCAGATACGCAGTATTTT.

This clonotype was detected ten times or more. The chain combines TRBV5-1 with TRBJ2-1; D may be TRBD1 (5 bases). Trimming stripped 4 bases from V and 4 bases from J, with 9 bases between. CDR1 is SGHRS and CDR2 is YFSETQ in the germline V gene. The CDR3 is 13 residues long. CDR3 in amino acids: CASSLDSYNEQFF. The CDR3 coding sequence is TGCGCCAGCAGCCTCGACAGTTACAATGAGCAGTTCTTC.

The chain couples TRBV19 to TRBJ2-1, with TRBD2 as a possible D gene (5 bases). This CDR3 is 12 amino acids long. Germline CDR1 reads LNHDA; CDR2 reads SQIVND (reference sequence). Trimming removed 7 bases at V and 6 bases at J, with 10 bases between. The CDR3 DNA sequence: TGTGCCAGTACCTATGAGGGCAATGAGCAGTTCTTC. This codes for CASTYEGNEQFF.

The chain employs TRBV28 and TRBJ2-7, with D maybe TRBD1 (5 bases). CDR1 and CDR2 from the germline V gene are MDHEN and SYDVKM. The CDR3 is 12 amino acids. Trimming cost V 7 bases and J 1 base, with 8 bases left between them. The CDR3 nucleotides are TGTGCCAGCACCCGACAGTCCTACGAGCAGTACTTC. Protein: CASTRQSYEQYF.

This clonotype has ten or more counts. The CDR3: CASSPDMNTEAFF. CDR3 DNA: TGTGCCAGCTCTCCCGACATGAACACTGAAGCTTTCTTT. The V call is TRBV18, the J call TRBJ1-1; no clear D gene. CDR1 is KGHSH, CDR2 LQKENI, per germline. V was pared by 6 bases and J by 0 bases, with 8 bases between. There are 13 residues in the CDR3.

This clonotype has at least ten counts. The genes are TRBV29-1 and TRBJ1-5, with D possibly matching TRBD1 (5 bases). Germline V lookup: CDR1 SQVTM, CDR2 ANQGSEA. The CDR3 totals 13 residues. V dropped 4 bases and J dropped 4 bases, with 11 bases sitting between them. CDR3 sequence (DNA): TGCAGCGTTGGACAGATGGGGAATCAGCCCCAGCATTTT. Amino acid sequence: CSVGQMGNQPQHF.

This clonotype was seen repeatedly, ten times or more. The chain uses TRBV29-1 and TRBJ1-1, with D tentatively TRBD1 (5 bases). This CDR3 region has 12 residues. Germline assignment: CDR1 SQVTM and CDR2 ANQGSEA. Trimming took off 6 bases at V and 5 bases at J, with 13 bases between the two ends. The CDR3 DNA follows: TGCAGCGTGGAGGGAGGGGAGACTGAAGCTTTCTTT. This encodes CSVEGGETEAFF. The full variable domain, in which reference TRBV29-1 and TRBJ1-1 provide the parts outside the CDR3, is SAVISQKPSRDICQRGTSLTIQCQVDSQVTMMFWYRQQPGQSLTLIATANQGSEATYESGFVIDKFPISRPNLTFSTLTVSNMSPEDSSIYLCSVEGGETEAFFGQGTRLTVV.

This clonotype is medium-sized (0.01 to 0.1%) within its sample. The gene calls are TRBV13 and TRBJ1-2; no clear D. The CDR3 spans 15 residues. The germline V gene has CDR1 PRHDT and CDR2 FYEKMQ (reference sequence). Trimming removed 2 bases at V and 3 bases at J, with 13 bases between. CDR3 bases: TGTGCCAGCAGCTTACAAGTAGTTAGCGACTATGGCTACACCTTC. It encodes CASSLQVVSDYGYTF.

Ten or more counts support this clonotype. This rearrangement joins TRBV4-2 to TRBJ1-1, with 11 bases aligning to TRBD1. J gave up 5 bases and V 3 bases, and 8 bases lay outside the gene matches. The CDR3 runs to 16 residues. The germline gives CDR1 LGHNA, CDR2 YNFKEQ. CDR3 sequence reads: CASSHPSGTGGTEAFF. CDR3 DNA: TGTGCCAGCAGCCACCCCTCTGGGACAGGGGGAACTGAAGCTTTCTTT.

This clonotype was observed at least ten times. The chain recombines TRBV5-8 with TRBJ1-2; D ambiguous. V was cut by 4 bases and J by 4 bases, with 20 bases left in between. The CDR3 is 16 residues long. CDR1 is SGHTS, CDR2 YDEGEE, per germline. CDR3 bases: TGTGCCAGCAGCCGCGTGGGCTCCTTTAACTTCTATGGCTACACCTTC. Encoded protein: CASSRVGSFNFYGYTF.

This clonotype has ten or more counts. V gene TRBV2 combines with J gene TRBJ2-6; D unresolved. This CDR3 comprises 15 residues. V shed 6 bases and J shed 3 bases, with 12 bases lying between them. CDR1 and CDR2 from the germline V gene are SNHLY and FYNNEI. The CDR3 DNA reads TGTGCCAGCAGGGGAACCAGTGTTGGGGCCAACGTCCTGACTTTC. Protein: CASRGTSVGANVLTF.

This clonotype showed up many times. V and J are TRBV7-9 and TRBJ2-3; the D gene could be TRBD1 or TRBD2 (6 bases each). Germline CDR1 and CDR2: SEHNR and FQNEAQ (reference sequence). V lost 6 bases, J lost 2 bases, and 18 bases lay in between. The CDR3 runs 16 residues. The CDR3 here is CASSFLGGQPTDTQYF. The CDR3 bases are TGTGCCAGCAGTTTCCTAGGGGGGCAGCCCACAGATACGCAGTATTTT.

This clonotype was detected ten times or more. The chain combines TRBV7-9 with TRBJ2-2; 8 bases line up with TRBD1. Germline V CDR1 and CDR2: SEHNR, FQNEAQ (reference sequence). Trimming cost V 6 bases and J 1 base; bases outside gene matches: 7. There are 16 residues in the CDR3. CDR3 DNA sequence: TGTGCCAGCAGACCTTACAGGGGGAAGAACACCGGGGAGCTGTTTTTT. This sequence encodes CASRPYRGKNTGELFF.

This clonotype has a count of ten or more. J is TRBJ2-5 and V is TRBV7-6; D unclear. V was trimmed by 1 base and J by 0 bases, leaving 9 bases between them. CDR1 and CDR2 from the germline V gene are SGHVS and FNYEAQ. The CDR3 spans 15 residues. In DNA form, the CDR3 reads TGTGCCAGCAGCTTAGTCCGGCGGTACCAAGAGACCCAGTACTTC. Encoded protein: CASSLVRRYQETQYF.

This clonotype has a single count. The V gene is TRBV29-1, the J gene TRBJ2-1; D remains unclear. Germline CDR1 reads SQVTM; CDR2 reads ANQGSEA. With 7 bases removed from V and 5 bases from J, the gap between germline ends came to 6 bases. The CDR3 has 10 amino acids. The CDR3 sequence: CSAGDNEQFF. As DNA, the CDR3 is TGCAGCGCTGGTGACAATGAGCAGTTCTTC.

By share, this clonotype counts as medium-sized. The rearrangement links TRBV11-2 to TRBJ1-2, with D possibly matching TRBD1 (6 bases). The V end lost 1 base, the J end lost 4 bases, and 13 bases lay between the germline ends. The CDR3 is made up of 15 amino acids. Germline V CDR1 and CDR2: SGHAT, FQNNGV. CDR3 sequence (DNA): TGTGCCAGCAGCTTAGCGGAACAGGGAACCTATGGCTACACCTTC. Translating gives CASSLAEQGTYGYTF.

In its sample, this clonotype was seen many times. The chain combines TRBV27 with TRBJ2-2, with TRBD2 matching over 8 bases. Germline assignment: CDR1 MNHEY and CDR2 SMNVEV (reference sequence). Trimming at V came to 3 bases and at J to 4 bases, leaving 10 bases not matched to a gene. The CDR3 sequence is 17 residues long. The CDR3 DNA is TGTGCCAGCAGTTTCGTTTGGACGGGAGGGGCCACCGGGGAGCTGTTTTTT. It is translated as CASSFVWTGGATGELFF.

The sample holds many counts of this clonotype. The chain uses TRBV19 and TRBJ2-7; TRBD1 matches 8 bases. With V trimmed by 10 bases and J by 2 bases, 7 bases remained unmatched. The germline CDR1 and CDR2 sequences are LNHDA and SQIVND (reference sequence). CDR3 length: 13 residues. Here the CDR3 reads CATHGTGAYEQYF. The CDR3 DNA is TGTGCCACTCACGGGACAGGAGCCTACGAGCAGTACTTC. The whole variable domain, filled in from reference TRBV19 and TRBJ2-7, reads DGGITQSPKYLFRKEGQNVTLSCEQNLNHDAMYWYRQDPGQGLRLIYYSQIVNDFQKGDIAEGYSVSREKKESFPLTVTSAQKNPTAFYLCATHGTGAYEQYFGPGTRLTVT.

In this sample, this clonotype turned up many times. The V gene is TRBV20-1, the J gene TRBJ1-1; 8 nucleotides align to TRBD1. Looked up from germline, CDR1 is DFQATT and CDR2 is SNEGSKA (reference sequence). This CDR3 has 15 amino acids. V was pared by 4 bases and J by 3 bases, with 10 bases of the junction left unmatched. CDR3 in DNA: TGCAGTGCTACCAAAAGTGGACAGGGTTACACTGAAGCTTTCTTT. It codes for CSATKSGQGYTEAFF.

This clonotype was detected a few times. This chain links TRBV9 with TRBJ2-2; no definite D call. The V end lost 0 bases, the J end lost 4 bases, and 4 bases lay between the germline ends. CDR1 and CDR2 (germline): SGDLS, YYNGEE. The CDR3 runs 13 residues. The chain's CDR3 is CASSVGGTGELFF. The CDR3 bases are TGTGCCAGCAGCGTAGGGGGCACCGGGGAGCTGTTTTTT.

The sample holds many counts of this clonotype. This chain uses TRBV6-1 with TRBJ1-5, with 7 bases lining up with TRBD1. The CDR3 loop spans 15 amino acids. Germline CDR1 and CDR2: MNHNS and SASEGT. V trimming: 6 bases; J trimming: 7 bases; junction bases outside the gene matches: 12. CDR3: CASRGETGREQPQHF. Written as DNA, the CDR3 is TGTGCCAGCAGGGGGGAGACAGGGAGGGAACAGCCCCAGCATTTT.

This clonotype appeared many times. V is TRBV29-1 and J is TRBJ1-1; no firm D call. The CDR3 runs to 12 residues. From germline, CDR1 is SQVTM and CDR2 ANQGSEA. Trimming took off 4 bases at V and 8 bases at J, with 14 bases between the two ends. The CDR3 loop is CSVVSIGAEAFF. DNA of the CDR3: TGCAGCGTTGTTAGTATCGGAGCGGAAGCTTTCTTT.

This clonotype was detected ten times or more. This chain connects TRBV7-3 to TRBJ2-3, with a possible D match to TRBD1 (5 bases). This CDR3 region has 15 residues. The germline V gene encodes CDR1 SGHTA and CDR2 FQGTGA. Trimming removed 5 bases at V and 5 bases at J, with 17 bases between. The DNA of the CDR3 is TGTGCCAGCAGCCGACAAATTGGGGCCCAAGATACGCAGTATTTT. This gives the protein CASSRQIGAQDTQYF.

This clonotype was found many times. The rearrangement links TRBV29-1 to TRBJ2-4; a possible D gene is TRBD1 (6 bases). The germline V gene has CDR1 SQVTM and CDR2 ANQGSEA. V was pared by 5 bases and J by 0 bases, with 14 bases between. The CDR3 consists of 15 residues. The chain's CDR3 is CSVYWTVLAKNIQYF. The CDR3 DNA sequence: TGCAGCGTTTACTGGACAGTACTAGCCAAAAACATTCAGTACTTC.

A few counts support this clonotype. The rearrangement joins TRBV18 to TRBJ1-6; possible D gene TRBD1, 5 bases. CDR1 and CDR2 (germline): KGHSH, LQKENI. Between the trimmed V and J ends, which lost 2 bases and 10 bases, there was a span of 15 bases. CDR3 length: 15 residues. The CDR3 region has the DNA TGTGCCAGCTCACCAGGGCTCCAGGGATGGTCACCCCTCCACTTT. It translates to CASSPGLQGWSPLHF.

This clonotype has a count of ten or more. This chain uses TRBV11-3 with TRBJ2-2, with D possibly being TRBD1 (6 bases). This CDR3 comprises 14 residues. V was cut by 2 bases and J by 3 bases, with 7 bases left in between. CDR1 and CDR2 (germline): SGHNT, YENEEA. CDR3 nucleotides: TGTGCCAGCAGCTTAACAGGGCACACCGGGGAGCTGTTTTTT. Protein product: CASSLTGHTGELFF.

This clonotype was seen repeatedly, ten times or more. This sequence joins TRBV29-1 and TRBJ2-1; D not certain. Trimming pared 8 bases from V and 2 bases from J, leaving 7 bases between. The germline gives CDR1 SQVTM, CDR2 ANQGSEA. The CDR3 runs to 11 residues. CDR3 nucleotide sequence: TGCAGCCCCGGAACCTACAATGAGCAGTTCTTC. Encoded protein: CSPGTYNEQFF.

This clonotype was observed a few times. Sequence at one end of the junction differs from germline and may be a read error. The chain links TRBV7-6 to TRBJ1-3, with D perhaps matching TRBD1 (6 bases). CDR3 length: 16 residues. Germline V gives CDR1 SGHVS, CDR2 FNYEAQ. DNA for the CDR3: TGTGCCAGCAGCTCGCTGGGACAATTATCTGAAAACACCATATATTTT. Encoded protein: CASSSLGQLSENTIYF.

This clonotype was found many times. J is TRBJ2-2 and V is TRBV6-5, with a weak D call TRBD2 (5 bases). V lost 2 bases and J 4 bases, leaving 8 bases between the germline ends. This CDR3 comprises 14 residues. In germline, CDR1 is MNHEY, CDR2 SVGAGI. CDR3 protein: CASSYRGSTGELFF. CDR3 coding DNA: TGTGCCAGCAGTTACCGGGGAAGCACCGGGGAGCTGTTTTTT.